The clone carrying this TCR beta chain was counted a single time. As yet, its antigen is unknown. These data originate in a study of T cell responses to AZD1222 COVID-19 vaccine. As for the study in general: Second-dose timings of about 4 or about 12 weeks were pooled.

Sequenced by immunoSEQ multiplex PCR; TCRdb stores in-frame clones only, minus some. The sample comprises approximately 70,000 clones, roughly 84% of which are singletons, and 9.8% rests with the top ten. Study-wide results and limits: Two AZD1222 administrations were followed by greater Spike-specific TCR breadth and depth. Reports say nearly half of spike-specific TCRs go after unmutated variant regions.

This sample comprised peripheral blood, obtained on day 0 of AZD1222 vaccination. The origin of this receptor is an adult in good health.

In nucleotides, the CDR3 is TGTGCCAGCAGTGAGCGGCTAGCGGGGGAATTAGGGTACATTCAGTACTTC. Amino acids: CASSERLAGELGYIQYF. The rearrangement uses TRBV2 and TRBJ2-4, with 10 nucleotides matching TRBD2. The ends lost 3 bases at V and 8 bases at J; junction bases unmatched: 13. Germline CDR1 SNHLY, CDR2 FYNNEI. There are 17 residues in the CDR3.